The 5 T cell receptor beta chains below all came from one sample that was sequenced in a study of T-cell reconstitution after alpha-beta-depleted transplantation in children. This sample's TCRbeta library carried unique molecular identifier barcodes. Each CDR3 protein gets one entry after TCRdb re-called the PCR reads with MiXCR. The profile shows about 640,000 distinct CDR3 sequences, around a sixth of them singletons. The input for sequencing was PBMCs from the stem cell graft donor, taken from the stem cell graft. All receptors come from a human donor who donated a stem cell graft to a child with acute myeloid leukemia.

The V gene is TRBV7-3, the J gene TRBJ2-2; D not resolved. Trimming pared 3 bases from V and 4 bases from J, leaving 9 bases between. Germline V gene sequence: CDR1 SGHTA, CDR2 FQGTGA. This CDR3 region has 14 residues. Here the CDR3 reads CASSLGHATGELFF. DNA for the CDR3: TGTGCCAGCAGCTTGGGCCATGCCACCGGGGAGCTGTTTTTT.

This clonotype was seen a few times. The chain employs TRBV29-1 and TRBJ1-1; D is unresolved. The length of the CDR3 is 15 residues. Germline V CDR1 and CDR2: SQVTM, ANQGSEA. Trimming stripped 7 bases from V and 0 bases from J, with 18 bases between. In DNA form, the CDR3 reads TGCAGCGCCGCCAGGCGCAGCTTTATGAACACTGAAGCTTTCTTT. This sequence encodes CSAARRSFMNTEAFF.

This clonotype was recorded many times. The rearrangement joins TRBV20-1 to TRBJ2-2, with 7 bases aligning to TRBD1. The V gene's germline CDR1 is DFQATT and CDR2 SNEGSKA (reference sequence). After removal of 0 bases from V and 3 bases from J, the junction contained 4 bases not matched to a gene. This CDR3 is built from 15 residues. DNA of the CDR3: TGCAGTGCTAGAGAGCGGACAGGCTACACCGGGGAGCTGTTTTTT. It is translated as CSARERTGYTGELFF.

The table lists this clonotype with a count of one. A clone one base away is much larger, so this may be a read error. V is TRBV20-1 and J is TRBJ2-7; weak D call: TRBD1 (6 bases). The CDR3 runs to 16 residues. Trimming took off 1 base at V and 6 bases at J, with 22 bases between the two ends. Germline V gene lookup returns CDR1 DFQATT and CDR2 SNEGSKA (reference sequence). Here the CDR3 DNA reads TGCAGTGCTAGAGCGAGGCCCGGGACCAGAGGGGGCGAGCAGTACTTC. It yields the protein CSARARPGTRGGEQYF.

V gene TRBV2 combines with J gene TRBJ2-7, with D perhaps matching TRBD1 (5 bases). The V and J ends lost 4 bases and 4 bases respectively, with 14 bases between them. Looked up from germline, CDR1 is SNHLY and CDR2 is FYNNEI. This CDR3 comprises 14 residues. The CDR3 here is CASSAQGTRYEQYF. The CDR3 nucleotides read TGTGCCAGCAGTGCCCAGGGCACGCGATACGAGCAGTACTTC.